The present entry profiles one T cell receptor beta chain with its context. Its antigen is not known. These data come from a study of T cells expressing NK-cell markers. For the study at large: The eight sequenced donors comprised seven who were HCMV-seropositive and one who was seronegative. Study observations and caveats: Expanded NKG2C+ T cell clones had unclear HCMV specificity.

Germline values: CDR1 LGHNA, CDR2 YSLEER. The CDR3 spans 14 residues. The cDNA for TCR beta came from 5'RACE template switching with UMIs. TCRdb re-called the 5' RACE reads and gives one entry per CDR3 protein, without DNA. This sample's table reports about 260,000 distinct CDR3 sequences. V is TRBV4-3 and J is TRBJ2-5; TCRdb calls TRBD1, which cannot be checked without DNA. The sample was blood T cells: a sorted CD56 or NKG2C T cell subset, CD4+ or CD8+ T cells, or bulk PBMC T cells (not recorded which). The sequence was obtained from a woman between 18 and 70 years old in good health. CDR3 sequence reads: CASSPEQARETQYF.